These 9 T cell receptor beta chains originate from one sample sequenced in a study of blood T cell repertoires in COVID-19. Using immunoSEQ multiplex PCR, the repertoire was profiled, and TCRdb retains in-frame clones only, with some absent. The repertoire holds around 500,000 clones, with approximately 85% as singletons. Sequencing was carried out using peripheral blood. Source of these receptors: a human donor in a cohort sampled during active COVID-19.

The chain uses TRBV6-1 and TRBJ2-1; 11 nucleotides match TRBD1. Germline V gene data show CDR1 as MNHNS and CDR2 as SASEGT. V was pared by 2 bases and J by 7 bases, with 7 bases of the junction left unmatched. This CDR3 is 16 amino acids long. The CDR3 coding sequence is TGTGCCAGCAGTGAATTAGGACAGGGGGCGCGGAATGAGCAGTTCTTC. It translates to CASSELGQGARNEQFF.

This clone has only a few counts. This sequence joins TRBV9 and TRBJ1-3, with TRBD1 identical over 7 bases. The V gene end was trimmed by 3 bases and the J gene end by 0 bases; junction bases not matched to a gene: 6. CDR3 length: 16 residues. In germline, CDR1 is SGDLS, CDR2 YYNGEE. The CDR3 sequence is CASSAGQLDSGNTIYF. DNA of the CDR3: TGTGCCAGCAGCGCGGGACAGCTAGACTCTGGAAACACCATATATTTT.

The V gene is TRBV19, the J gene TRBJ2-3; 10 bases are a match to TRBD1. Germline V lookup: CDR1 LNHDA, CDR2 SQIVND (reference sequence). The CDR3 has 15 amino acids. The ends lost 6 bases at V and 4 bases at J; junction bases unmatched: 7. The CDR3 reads CASRTTGGRADTQYF. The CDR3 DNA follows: TGTGCCAGTAGAACGACAGGGGGCAGGGCAGATACGCAGTATTTT.

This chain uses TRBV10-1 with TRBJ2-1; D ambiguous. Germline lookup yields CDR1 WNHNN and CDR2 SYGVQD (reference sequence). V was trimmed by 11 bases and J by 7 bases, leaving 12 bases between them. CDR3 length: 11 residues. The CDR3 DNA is TGCGCCTCAACGGCAGGAAATGAGCAGTTCTTC. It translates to CASTAGNEQFF.

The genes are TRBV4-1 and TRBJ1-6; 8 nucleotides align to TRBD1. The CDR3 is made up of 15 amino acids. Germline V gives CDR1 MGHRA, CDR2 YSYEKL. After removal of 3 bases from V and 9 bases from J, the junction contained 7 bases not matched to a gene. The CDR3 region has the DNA TGCGCCAGCAGCCAGGCCCCAGGGGGCCCTTCACCCCTCCACTTT. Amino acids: CASSQAPGGPSPLHF.

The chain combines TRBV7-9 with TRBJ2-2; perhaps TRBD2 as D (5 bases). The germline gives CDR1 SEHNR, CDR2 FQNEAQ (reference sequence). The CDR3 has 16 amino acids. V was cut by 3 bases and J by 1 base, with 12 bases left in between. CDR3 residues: CASSFQLAGNTGELFF. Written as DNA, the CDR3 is TGTGCCAGCAGCTTTCAGTTGGCGGGGAACACCGGGGAGCTGTTTTTT.

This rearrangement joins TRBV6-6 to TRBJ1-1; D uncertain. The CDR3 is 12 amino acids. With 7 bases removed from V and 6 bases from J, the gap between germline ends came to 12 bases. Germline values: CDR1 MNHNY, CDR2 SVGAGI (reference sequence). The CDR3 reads CASISVSPEAFF. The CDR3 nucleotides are TGTGCCAGCATTTCAGTTTCACCTGAAGCTTTCTTT.

The CDR3 nucleotides read TGCAGCGCCGAGACAGGGTATAAGGAGACCCAGTACTTC. This encodes CSAETGYKETQYF. The gene calls are TRBV29-1 and TRBJ2-5; 7 nucleotides match TRBD1. The germline V gene encodes CDR1 SQVTM and CDR2 ANQGSEA. V shed 7 bases, J shed 5 bases, and the junction held 10 bases outside the gene matches. CDR3 size: 13 residues.

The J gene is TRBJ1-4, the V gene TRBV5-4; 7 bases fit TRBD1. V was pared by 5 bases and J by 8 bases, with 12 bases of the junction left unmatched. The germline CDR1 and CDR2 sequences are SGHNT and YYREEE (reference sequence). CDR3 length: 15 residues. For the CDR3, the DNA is TGTGCCAGCAGTTCCGGACAGGAGCACGGGGAAAAACTGTTTTTT. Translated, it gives CASSSGQEHGEKLFF.